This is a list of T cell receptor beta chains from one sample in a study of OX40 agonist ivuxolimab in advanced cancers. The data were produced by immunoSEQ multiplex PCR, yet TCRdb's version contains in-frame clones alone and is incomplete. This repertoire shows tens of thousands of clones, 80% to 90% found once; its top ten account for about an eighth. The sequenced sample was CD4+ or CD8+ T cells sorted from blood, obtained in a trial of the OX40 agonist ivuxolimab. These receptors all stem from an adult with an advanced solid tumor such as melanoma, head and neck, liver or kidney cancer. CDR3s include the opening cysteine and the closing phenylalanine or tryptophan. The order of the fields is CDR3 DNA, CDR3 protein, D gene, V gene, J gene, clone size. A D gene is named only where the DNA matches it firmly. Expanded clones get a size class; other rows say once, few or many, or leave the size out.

CDR3 DNA: TGTGCCAGCAGTGCTGAGGGGGGAAACACCGGGGAGCTGTTTTTT
CDR3 protein: CASSAEGGNTGELFF
D gene: NA
V gene: TRBV2
J gene: TRBJ2-2
clone size: NA

CDR3 DNA: TGCGCCAGCAGTGAGTCGGGGGTAAGCTCCTACAATGAGCAGTTCTTC
CDR3 protein: CASSESGVSSYNEQFF
D gene: NA
V gene: TRBV10-2
J gene: TRBJ2-1
clone size: NA

CDR3 DNA: TGTGCCAGTAGTATGGGTAGGGCCTATGGCTACACCTTC
CDR3 protein: CASSMGRAYGYTF
D gene: NA
V gene: TRBV19
J gene: TRBJ1-2
clone size: once

CDR3 DNA: TGTGCCAGTAGTATGTCTGGGAACGGCTGGGATGGCTACACCTTC
CDR3 protein: CASSMSGNGWDGYTF
D gene: NA
V gene: TRBV19
J gene: TRBJ1-2
clone size: NA

CDR3 DNA: TGTGCCAGCAGTTTGGGGTACGAGCAGTACTTC
CDR3 protein: CASSLGYEQYF
D gene: NA
V gene: TRBV28
J gene: TRBJ2-7
clone size: NA

CDR3 DNA: TGTGCCGTACAGGGTTCGGACATTCAGTACTTC
CDR3 protein: CAVQGSDIQYF
D gene: NA
V gene: TRBV10-3
J gene: TRBJ2-4
clone size: NA

CDR3 DNA: TGTGCCAGCAGTTACTCGACGTCGGTCAATGAAGCTTTCTTT
CDR3 protein: CASSYSTSVNEAFF
D gene: NA
V gene: TRBV6-5
J gene: TRBJ1-1
clone size: NA

CDR3 DNA: TGTGCCAGCAGTGAACCGACGAGAAGGGAAGAGACCCAGTACTTC
CDR3 protein: CASSEPTRREETQYF
D gene: NA
V gene: TRBV6-1
J gene: TRBJ2-5
clone size: NA

CDR3 DNA: TGCGCCAGCAGCCCTTCATTAGGACAGAGCTACGAGCAGTACTTC
CDR3 protein: CASSPSLGQSYEQYF
D gene: NA
V gene: TRBV5-1
J gene: TRBJ2-7
clone size: NA

CDR3 DNA: TGTGCCATCCAGACGGTCTATGGCTACACCTTC
CDR3 protein: CAIQTVYGYTF
D gene: NA
V gene: TRBV19
J gene: TRBJ1-2
clone size: NA

CDR3 DNA: TGTGCCAGCACCGAGGGTTTTCTTCTTAATGAGCAGTTCTTC
CDR3 protein: CASTEGFLLNEQFF
D gene: NA
V gene: TRBV2
J gene: TRBJ2-1
clone size: NA

CDR3 DNA: TGCGCCAGCAGCCGGGGACAGCTAAACTCCTACGAGCAGTACTTC
CDR3 protein: CASSRGQLNSYEQYF
D gene: TRBD1
V gene: TRBV5-1
J gene: TRBJ2-7
clone size: once

CDR3 DNA: TGTGCCAGCAGTCGCCCCGCAGGGTCTGGGGCCAACGTCCTGACTTTC
CDR3 protein: CASSRPAGSGANVLTF
D gene: NA
V gene: TRBV27
J gene: TRBJ2-6
clone size: NA

CDR3 DNA: TGTGCCAGTAGTGCAATTGACAGACGACCCCTCCACTTT
CDR3 protein: CASSAIDRRPLHF
D gene: NA
V gene: TRBV19
J gene: TRBJ1-6
clone size: few

CDR3 DNA: TGTGCAAGTCGCTTTACCAGGGGGCGAAATAGCAATCAGCCCCAGCATTTT
CDR3 protein: CASRFTRGRNSNQPQHF
D gene: NA
V gene: TRBV12-2
J gene: TRBJ1-5
clone size: NA

CDR3 DNA: TGTGCCAGCAGTGGGGATATTTATGGCTACACCTTC
CDR3 protein: CASSGDIYGYTF
D gene: NA
V gene: TRBV6-1
J gene: TRBJ1-2
clone size: NA

CDR3 DNA: TGTGCCATCAGTGAGCAGGGGGCGGGTTACAATGAGCAGTTCTTC
CDR3 protein: CAISEQGAGYNEQFF
D gene: TRBD1
V gene: TRBV10-3
J gene: TRBJ2-1
clone size: NA

CDR3 DNA: TGTGCCAGCAGCTTAAACAAAGTAGCGGGAGGAGAGCAGTTCTTC
CDR3 protein: CASSLNKVAGGEQFF
D gene: TRBD2
V gene: TRBV7-3
J gene: TRBJ2-1
clone size: NA

CDR3 DNA: TGTGCCAGCAGTTACGGGGGGTCCCTCACCGGGGAGCTGTTTTTT
CDR3 protein: CASSYGGSLTGELFF
D gene: NA
V gene: TRBV6-5
J gene: TRBJ2-2
clone size: NA

CDR3 DNA: TGTGCCAGCAGCCCCCGATGGGGGGTGGGGTCACCCCTCCACTTT
CDR3 protein: CASSPRWGVGSPLHF
D gene: NA
V gene: TRBV11-2
J gene: TRBJ1-6
clone size: NA

CDR3 DNA: TGTGCCAGCAGCCCGGGAAATAACTATGGCTACACCTTC
CDR3 protein: CASSPGNNYGYTF
D gene: NA
V gene: TRBV11-2
J gene: TRBJ1-2
clone size: NA

CDR3 DNA: TGTGCCAGCAGTGTCACTAGCGGTGGGACCGGGGAGCTGTTTTTT
CDR3 protein: CASSVTSGGTGELFF
D gene: TRBD2
V gene: TRBV6-1
J gene: TRBJ2-2
clone size: NA

CDR3 DNA: TGTGCCAGCTCGCAGTACTTCACCGCTCGGGAGGTGGCTGAGCAGTTCTTC
CDR3 protein: CASSQYFTAREVAEQFF
D gene: TRBD2
V gene: TRBV18
J gene: TRBJ2-1
clone size: NA

CDR3 DNA: TGTGCCAGCAGCTTGGGACCGTGGGACGGCGATTCACCCCTCCACTTT
CDR3 protein: CASSLGPWDGDSPLHF
D gene: NA
V gene: TRBV5-6
J gene: TRBJ1-6
clone size: NA

CDR3 DNA: TGCGCCAGCAGCTTGTTTACTAGCGGCCAAGAGACCCAGTACTTC
CDR3 protein: CASSLFTSGQETQYF
D gene: TRBD2
V gene: TRBV5-1
J gene: TRBJ2-5
clone size: NA

CDR3 DNA: TGTGCCAGCAGCCCTCGGGGGGGGTCTAATGAAAAACTGTTTTTT
CDR3 protein: CASSPRGGSNEKLFF
D gene: NA
V gene: TRBV7-9
J gene: TRBJ1-4
clone size: NA

CDR3 DNA: TGTGCCAGCACCTTTAAAGGGGGACTAGCGTATGGCGGGGAGCTGTTTTTT
CDR3 protein: CASTFKGGLAYGGELFF
D gene: TRBD2
V gene: TRBV7-3
J gene: TRBJ2-2
clone size: NA

CDR3 DNA: TGTGCCAGCAGCTTCAGACAGGGGGCGGAGGGAAACACCATATATTTT
CDR3 protein: CASSFRQGAEGNTIYF
D gene: TRBD1
V gene: TRBV11-2
J gene: TRBJ1-3
clone size: NA

CDR3 DNA: TGTGCCAGCAGCTTGGACAGGGGGCGGGAAGATACGCAGTATTTT
CDR3 protein: CASSLDRGREDTQYF
D gene: TRBD1
V gene: TRBV5-4
J gene: TRBJ2-3
clone size: few

CDR3 DNA: TGTGCCAGCAGCTTAGCCCACCCGACAGGGGGCTATGGCTACACCTTC
CDR3 protein: CASSLAHPTGGYGYTF
D gene: TRBD1
V gene: TRBV7-9
J gene: TRBJ1-2
clone size: NA

CDR3 DNA: TGTGCCAGCAGCTTAAAGGGAGACTATGGCTACACCTTC
CDR3 protein: CASSLKGDYGYTF
D gene: NA
V gene: TRBV7-2
J gene: TRBJ1-2
clone size: NA